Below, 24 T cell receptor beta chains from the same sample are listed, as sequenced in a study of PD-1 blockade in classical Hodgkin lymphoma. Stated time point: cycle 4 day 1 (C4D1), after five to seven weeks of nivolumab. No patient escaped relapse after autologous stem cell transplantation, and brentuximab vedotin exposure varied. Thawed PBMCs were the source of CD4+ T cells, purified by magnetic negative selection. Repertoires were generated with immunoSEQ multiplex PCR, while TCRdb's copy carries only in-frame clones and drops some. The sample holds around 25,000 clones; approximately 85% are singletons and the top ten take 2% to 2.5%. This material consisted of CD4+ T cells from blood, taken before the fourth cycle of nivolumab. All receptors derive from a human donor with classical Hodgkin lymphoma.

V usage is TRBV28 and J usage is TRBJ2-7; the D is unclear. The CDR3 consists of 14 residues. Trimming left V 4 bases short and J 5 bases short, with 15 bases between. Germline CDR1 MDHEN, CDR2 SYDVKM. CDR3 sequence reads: CASSWVSLRDEQYF. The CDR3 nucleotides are TGTGCCAGCAGTTGGGTCAGCCTAAGAGACGAGCAGTACTTC.

The CDR3 DNA reads as TGTGCCAGCAGTTTATCCCAGCCGGGGGAGCAGTTCTTC. This codes for CASSLSQPGEQFF. The chain couples TRBV27 to TRBJ2-1; perhaps TRBD2 as D (5 bases). Germline CDR1 and CDR2: MNHEY and SMNVEV (reference sequence). The ends were cut back, 0 bases at V and 10 bases at J, with 10 bases in the middle. CDR3 size: 13 residues.

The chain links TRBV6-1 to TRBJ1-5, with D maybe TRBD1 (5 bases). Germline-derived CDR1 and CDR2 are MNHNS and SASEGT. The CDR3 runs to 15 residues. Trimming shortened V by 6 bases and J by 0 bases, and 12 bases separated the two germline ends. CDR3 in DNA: TGTGCCAGCAGGAAGGAGGGGATTAGCAATCAGCCCCAGCATTTT. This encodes CASRKEGISNQPQHF.

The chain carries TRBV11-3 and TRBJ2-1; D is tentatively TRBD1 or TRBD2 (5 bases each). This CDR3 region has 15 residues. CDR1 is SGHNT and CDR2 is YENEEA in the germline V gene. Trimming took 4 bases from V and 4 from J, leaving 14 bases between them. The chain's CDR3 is CASSWGPPGYNEQFF. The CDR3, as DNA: TGTGCCAGCAGCTGGGGACCCCCGGGGTACAATGAGCAGTTCTTC.

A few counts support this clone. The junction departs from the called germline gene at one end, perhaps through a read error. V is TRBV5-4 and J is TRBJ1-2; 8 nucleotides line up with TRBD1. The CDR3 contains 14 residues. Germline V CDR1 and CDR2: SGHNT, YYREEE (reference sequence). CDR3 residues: CASYTTGVGFPLFF. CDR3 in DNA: TGTGCCAGCTATACGACAGGGGTCGGGTTTCCCCTTTTTTTC.

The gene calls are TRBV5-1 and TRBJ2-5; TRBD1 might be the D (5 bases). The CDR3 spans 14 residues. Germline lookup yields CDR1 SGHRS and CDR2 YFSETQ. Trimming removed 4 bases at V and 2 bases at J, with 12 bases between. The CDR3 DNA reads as TGCGCCAGCAGCCCCCGACAGAAGCAAGAGACCCAGTACTTC. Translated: CASSPRQKQETQYF.

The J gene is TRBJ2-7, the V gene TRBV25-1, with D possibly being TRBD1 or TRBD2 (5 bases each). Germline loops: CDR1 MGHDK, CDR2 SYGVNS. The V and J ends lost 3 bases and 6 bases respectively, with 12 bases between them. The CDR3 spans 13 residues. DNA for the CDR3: TGTGCCAGCAGTGAGGGGGACGGCGGCGAGCAGTACTTC. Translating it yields CASSEGDGGEQYF.

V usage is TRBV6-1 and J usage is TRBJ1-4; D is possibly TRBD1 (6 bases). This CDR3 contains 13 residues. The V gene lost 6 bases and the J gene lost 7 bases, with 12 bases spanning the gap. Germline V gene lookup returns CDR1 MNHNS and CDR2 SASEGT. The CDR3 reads CASRAQGSEKLFF. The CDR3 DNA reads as TGTGCCAGCAGGGCTCAGGGGTCTGAAAAACTGTTTTTT.

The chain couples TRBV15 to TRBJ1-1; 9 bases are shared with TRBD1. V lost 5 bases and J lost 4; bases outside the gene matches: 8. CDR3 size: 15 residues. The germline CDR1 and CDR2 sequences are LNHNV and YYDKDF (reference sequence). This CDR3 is CATSGRETGGTEAFF. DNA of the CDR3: TGTGCCACCAGCGGACGGGAGACAGGGGGCACTGAAGCTTTCTTT.

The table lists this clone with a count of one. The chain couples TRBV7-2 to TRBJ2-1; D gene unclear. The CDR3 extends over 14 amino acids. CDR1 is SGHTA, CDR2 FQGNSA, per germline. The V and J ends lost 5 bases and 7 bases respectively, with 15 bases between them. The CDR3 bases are TGTGCCAGCAGCGTTGACTCAAGTAGGAATGAGCAGTTCTTC. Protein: CASSVDSSRNEQFF. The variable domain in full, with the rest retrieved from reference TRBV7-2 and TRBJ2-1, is GAGVSQSPSNKVTEKGKDVELRCDPISGHTALYWYRQSLGQGLEFLIYFQGNSAPDKSGLPSDRFSAERTGGSVSTLTIQRTQQEDSAVYLCASSVDSSRNEQFFGPGTRLTVL.

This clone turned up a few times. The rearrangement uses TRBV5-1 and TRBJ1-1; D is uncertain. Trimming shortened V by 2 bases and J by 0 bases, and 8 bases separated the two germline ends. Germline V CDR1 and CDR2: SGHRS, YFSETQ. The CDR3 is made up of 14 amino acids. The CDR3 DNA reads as TGCGCCAGCAGCTTCGCAGTTATGAACACTGAAGCTTTCTTT. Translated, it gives CASSFAVMNTEAFF. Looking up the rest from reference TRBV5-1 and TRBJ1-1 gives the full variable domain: KAGVTQTPRYLIKTRGQQVTLSCSPISGHRSVSWYQQTPGQGLQFLFEYFSETQRNKGNFPGRFSGRQFSNSRSEMNVSTLELGDSALYLCASSFAVMNTEAFFGQGTRLTVV.

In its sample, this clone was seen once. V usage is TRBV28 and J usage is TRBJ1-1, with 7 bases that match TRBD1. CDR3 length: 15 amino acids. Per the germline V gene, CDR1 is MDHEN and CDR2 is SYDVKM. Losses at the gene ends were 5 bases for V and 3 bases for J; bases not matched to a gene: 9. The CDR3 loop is CASSPATGLYTEAFF. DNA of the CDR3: TGTGCCAGCAGTCCAGCGACAGGGTTATACACTGAAGCTTTCTTT.

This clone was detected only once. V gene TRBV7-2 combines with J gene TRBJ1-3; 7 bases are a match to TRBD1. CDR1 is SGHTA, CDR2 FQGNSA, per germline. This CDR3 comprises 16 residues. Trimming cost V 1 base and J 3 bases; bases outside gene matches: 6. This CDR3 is CASSLGEQGSGNTIYF. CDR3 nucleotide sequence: TGTGCCAGCAGCTTAGGTGAACAGGGGAGTGGAAACACCATATATTTT.

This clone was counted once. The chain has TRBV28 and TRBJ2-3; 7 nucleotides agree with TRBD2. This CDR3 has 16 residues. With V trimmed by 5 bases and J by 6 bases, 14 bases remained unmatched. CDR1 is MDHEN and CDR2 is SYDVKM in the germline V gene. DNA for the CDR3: TGTGCCAGCAGTGACCTACGGGACTGGGGGGGGGATACGCAGTATTTT. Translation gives CASSDLRDWGGDTQYF.

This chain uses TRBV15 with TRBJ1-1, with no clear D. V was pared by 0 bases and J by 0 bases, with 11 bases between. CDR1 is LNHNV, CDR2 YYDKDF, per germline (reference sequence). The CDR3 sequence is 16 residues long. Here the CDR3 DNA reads TGTGCCACCAGCAGAGATGGAACGACGGTGAACACTGAAGCTTTCTTT. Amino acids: CATSRDGTTVNTEAFF.

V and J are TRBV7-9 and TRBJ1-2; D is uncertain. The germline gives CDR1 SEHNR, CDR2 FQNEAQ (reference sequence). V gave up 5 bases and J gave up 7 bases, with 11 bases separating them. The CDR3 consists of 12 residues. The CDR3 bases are TGTGCCAGCAGCCGCAATCTGGGTGGCTACACCTTC. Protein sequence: CASSRNLGGYTF.

CDR3 DNA: TGCAGCGTCGCTTTTGGGACAGGGGATCAGCCCCAGCATTTT. This sequence encodes CSVAFGTGDQPQHF. The V call is TRBV29-1, the J call TRBJ1-5; 10 bases map to TRBD1. The CDR3 consists of 14 residues. Per germline, CDR1 SQVTM and CDR2 ANQGSEA. With 6 bases clipped from V and 5 bases from J, the junction kept 7 bases outside the gene matches. The full variable domain, with the rest looked up from reference TRBV29-1 and TRBJ1-5, is SAVISQKPSRDICQRGTSLTIQCQVDSQVTMMFWYRQQPGQSLTLIATANQGSEATYESGFVIDKFPISRPNLTFSTLTVSNMSPEDSSIYLCSVAFGTGDQPQHFGDGTRLSIL.

CDR3 bases: TGTGCCAGCAGTAGGACAGGGGGCGCCGGGGAGCTGTTTTTT. Amino acids: CASSRTGGAGELFF. V and J are TRBV6-4 and TRBJ2-2, with TRBD1 identical over 11 bases. The CDR3 contains 14 residues. Looked up from germline, CDR1 is MRHNA and CDR2 is SNTAGT. With V trimmed by 5 bases and J by 6 bases, 2 bases remained unmatched.

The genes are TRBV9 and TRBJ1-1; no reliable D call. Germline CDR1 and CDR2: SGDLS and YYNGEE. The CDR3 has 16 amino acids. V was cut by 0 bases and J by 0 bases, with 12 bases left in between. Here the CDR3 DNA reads TGTGCCAGCAGCGTAGTGTCGGGGAAACTGAACACTGAAGCTTTCTTT. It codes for CASSVVSGKLNTEAFF.

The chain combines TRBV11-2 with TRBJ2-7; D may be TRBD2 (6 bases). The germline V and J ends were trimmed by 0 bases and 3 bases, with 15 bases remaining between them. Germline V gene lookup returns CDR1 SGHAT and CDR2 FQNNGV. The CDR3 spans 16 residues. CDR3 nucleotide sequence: TGTGCCAGCAGCTTAGATTGGCGGAGCGGGCTCTACGAGCAGTACTTC. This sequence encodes CASSLDWRSGLYEQYF.

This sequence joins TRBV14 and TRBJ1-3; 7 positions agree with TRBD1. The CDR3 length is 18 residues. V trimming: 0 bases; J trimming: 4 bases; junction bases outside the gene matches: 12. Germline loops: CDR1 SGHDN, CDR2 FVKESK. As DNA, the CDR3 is TGTGCCAGCAGCCAAGATAATACGCGACAGGGAGTAGGAAACACCATATATTTT. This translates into CASSQDNTRQGVGNTIYF. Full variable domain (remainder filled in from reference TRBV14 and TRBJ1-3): EAGVTQFPSHSVIEKGQTVTLRCDPISGHDNLYWYRRVMGKEIKFLLHFVKESKQDESGMPNNRFLAERTGGTYSTLKVQPAELEDSGVYFCASSQDNTRQGVGNTIYFGEGSWLTVV.

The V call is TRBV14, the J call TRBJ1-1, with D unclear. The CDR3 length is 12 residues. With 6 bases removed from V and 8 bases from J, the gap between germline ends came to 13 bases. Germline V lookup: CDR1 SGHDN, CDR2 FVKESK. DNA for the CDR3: TGTGCCAGCAGTCCCCTTGGCAGAGAAGCTTTCTTT. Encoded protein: CASSPLGREAFF.

For the CDR3, the DNA is TGTGCCACCAGCAGAAATCCGGGCCCCGGCACAGATACGCAGTATTTT. This sequence encodes CATSRNPGPGTDTQYF. This chain uses TRBV15 with TRBJ2-3, with D unresolved. V was clipped by 2 bases and J by 1 base, with 13 bases between them. CDR1 is LNHNV, CDR2 YYDKDF, per germline (reference sequence). The CDR3 is made up of 16 amino acids.

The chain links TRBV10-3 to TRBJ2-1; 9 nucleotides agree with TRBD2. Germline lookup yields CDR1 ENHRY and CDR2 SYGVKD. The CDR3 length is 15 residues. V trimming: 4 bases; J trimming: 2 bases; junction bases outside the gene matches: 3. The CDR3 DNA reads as TGTGCCATCAGTGGGGGCGGGAGGGCCTACAATGAGCAGTTCTTC. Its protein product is CAISGGGRAYNEQFF.